This TCR beta chain appears in the sequencing data of a study of blood T cells in healthy people across ages (dated by TCRdb to about 2015). At the level of the whole study: In model experiments, roughly one uniquely barcoded TCR beta cDNA molecule per two T cells was captured by template switching. The study analyzed two additional independent replicas of 1 million unique cDNA reads from the same blood draw for two donors, one aged 18 to 29 and one aged 80 or older. The donors were split into four age groups: young (average approximately 16 years), middle-aged (over 35), aged (about 56) and long-lived (roughly 80). The study measured age-related changes in TCR beta repertoire diversity using deep sequencing normalized with unique cDNA molecular identifiers. Study-level results and caveats: Bulk unsorted PBMC profiling prevented conclusive comparison of naive and antigen-experienced compartments. Estimates of total diversity based on one million sequenced T cells were considered lower bounds and underestimates. Observed TCR beta diversity per million T cells fell roughly linearly with age, and a significant reduction was already apparent by age around 39. The CMV infection status of donors was not known, potentially confounding age-related changes in expanded clonotypes. Observed TCR beta diversity correlated strongly with the percentage of naive T cells measured by flow cytometry. Compared with the aged group, the long-lived group had more naive CD4+ T cells, fewer expanded clones and increased TCR diversity, suggesting age selection.

Library generation was performed with 5' RACE. These reads were obtained on an Illumina HiSeq 2500. A second PCR of roughly 7 to 11 cycles was performed with a sample-barcoded 5' primer and a J-beta primer mix. Each TCR beta cDNA molecule received a unique molecular identifier from a template-switch 5' adaptor carrying 12 random nucleotides. Each sample yielded at least 2.5 million CDR3-containing paired-end reads. The Mint cDNA synthesis kit, primed by a TRBC-specific oligonucleotide, was used to synthesize first-strand cDNA from all RNA. After uracil-DNA glycosylase treatment, a first 18-cycle PCR used universal primers M1SS and BC2_uni_R on all cDNA. The authors' analysis ran thus. For normalization, 1 million high-quality reads were randomly selected from each sample, with every read carrying a distinct molecular identifier. Reads sharing molecular identifiers were discarded rather than binned into consensus sequences. MiTCR, run with a Q25 quality threshold and the strictest error-elimination algorithm, handled CDR3 identification, clonotype clustering and error correction. A nonparametric unseen species model using Euler transformation provided a lower-bound estimate of total TCR beta diversity. The raw public data were reprocessed by TCRdb itself: fastp quality trimming at Q25, MiXCR clonotype calling, in-frame beta chains only. Entries that share a CDR3 protein sequence are merged under the most common genes and DNA. TCRdb, not the authors, supplied the V and J calls. A total of roughly 800,000 distinct CDR3 sequences appear in this sample, about 25% of them only once. The ten largest clones add up to 3.7% of the sample.

Remarks on this clonotype: Its target antigen remains unknown. Qualities for individual bases were not recorded, and no much larger clone is one base off.

The donors were roughly 39 Caucasian individuals from Russia, aged roughly 6 to 90 years, who were systemically healthy. Each donor gave ten milliliters of peripheral blood, collected into EDTA-treated Vacutainer tubes. Ficoll-Paque density-gradient centrifugation was used to isolate PBMCs, with at least 6.5 million per sample. Total RNA, at least 5 micrograms per sample, was extracted from PBMCs with Trizol reagent. Naive CD45RAhigh/CD27high T cell percentages were measured by flow cytometry on a PBMC aliquot from every donor. Between the V and J ends, shortened by 5 bases and 0 bases respectively, the junction contains 13 bases. The germline V gene encodes CDR1 MNHEY and CDR2 SVGEGT. The CDR3 measures 15 amino acids from cysteine to phenylalanine. Just CDR3 DNA is preserved here, 45 bases in frame from base 1. The data were also submitted as part of a second study, on T cells of mothers and their children. Per the second study: Nine systemically healthy Caucasian individuals served as donors, namely three mothers together with their six children. cDNA synthesis consumed the entire amount of extracted RNA, loaded at about 1.6 ug RNA in each 15 ul reaction. In the second PCR, sample barcodes and 2-4 random nucleotides were introduced via the M1S primer. Over 8 million TCR beta CDR3 reads came from each mother, compared with about 3 million reads from each child. Thymic selection shapes the output of TCR recombination in a similar way in related and unrelated pairs, and inherited differences have a minor effect. Normalized repertoire overlap was always slightly but never significantly higher in related than unrelated mother-child pairs. No persistent microchimeric T cell clones were detected, at a sensitivity of roughly 99 clones per million clonotypes. To look for features that set related mother-child pairs apart from unrelated individuals, the researchers ran deep NGS to compare the TCR beta repertoires of mothers and children. On average, the children were approximately 11 +/- 4 years old, while the mothers were approximately 41 +/- 4 years old. After adapter ligation with NEBNext reagents, the libraries were sequenced on Illumina HiSeq 2000 with 100+100 nt paired-end reads. Mother and child libraries were prepared a month apart and sequenced in separate runs to prevent cross-contamination. For each donor, between about 450,000 and 2,300,000 distinct TCR beta clonotypes were identified. Naive TCR beta clonotypes were estimated from low-frequency clonotypes matched to each donor's FACS-determined naive share, without sorting.

Sequencing was done on a sample of blood. The TCR originated in a boy aged 5-17 years in good health. The chain joins TRBV6-2 or TRBV6-3 to TRBJ1-1; the D gene lacks a confident call. The CDR3 corresponds to CASSHERVMNTEAFF. The sequenced DNA is TGTGCCAGCAGTCACGAGAGGGTGATGAACACTGAAGCTTTCTTT.